This T cell receptor (beta chain) is from a study of blood T cell repertoires in COVID-19. Study at large: The cDNA or gDNA used as material had been derived from T cells, B-cell-depleted T cells, or PBMCs.

Original processing methods: Amplification of reference gene primers was used by the study to estimate nucleated cell counts. The protocol was immunoSEQ multiplex PCR, while the TCRdb copy is restricted to in-frame clones and leaves out a portion. The D gene and trimming were derived from the DNA, and the V and J assignments and clone size from that table. The sample consists of more than 100,000 clones, around four fifths of them appearing once. V lost 5 bases and J lost 2; bases outside the gene matches: 6. The CDR3 has 15 amino acids. Germline CDR1 SGHTA, CDR2 FQGTGA. The V gene is TRBV7-3, the J gene TRBJ2-3, with 8 bases fitting TRBD2. This TCR was recovered from a human donor in a cohort sampled during active COVID-19. The sequenced sample was peripheral blood. DNA of the CDR3: TGTGCCAGCAGCCCTGGAGCGGGGGTCACAGATACGCAGTATTTT. Residues: CASSPGAGVTDTQYF.